This T cell receptor (beta chain) was identified during a study of siplizumab effects on memory and regulatory T cells. Study-level results: An assignable phenotype, naive or memory, was missing from roughly 76-95% of proliferating CD4+ or CD8+ clones. The alloreactive clones that mapped to unstimulated subsets made up only a minor fraction. Naive T cells looked more diverse than memory cells, and they looked like major contributors to the alloresponse. Sequences that were alloreactive and traceable to unstimulated CD4+ memory cells were significantly reduced by siplizumab.

Notes on this clone: Its antigen is not identified.

Germline CDR1 is ENHRY and CDR2 is SYGVKD. The CDR3 runs to 13 residues. Trimming stripped 7 bases from V and 0 bases from J, with 9 bases between. Profiled with immunoSEQ multiplex PCR; TCRdb holds only in-frame clones, not every one. The sample records some 100,000 clones, about 90% being singletons. The TCR comes from a human donor in good health. The V gene is TRBV10-3, the J gene TRBJ1-1, with D maybe TRBD1 (5 bases). The specimen sequenced was Tregs sorted from blood. CDR3 sequence (DNA): TGTGCCATCACCCAGGGCATGAACACTGAAGCTTTCTTT. This translates into CAITQGMNTEAFF.